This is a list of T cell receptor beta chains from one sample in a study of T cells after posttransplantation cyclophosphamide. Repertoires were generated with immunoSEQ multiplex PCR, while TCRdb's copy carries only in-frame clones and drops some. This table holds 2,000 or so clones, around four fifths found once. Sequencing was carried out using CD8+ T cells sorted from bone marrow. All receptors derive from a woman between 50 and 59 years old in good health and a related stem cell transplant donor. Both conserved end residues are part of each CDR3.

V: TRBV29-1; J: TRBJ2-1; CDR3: CSVAGTSVYNEQFF
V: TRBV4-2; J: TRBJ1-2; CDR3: CASSQDRVGGTYGYTF
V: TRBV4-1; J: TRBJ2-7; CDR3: CASSQTGTGAIEQYF
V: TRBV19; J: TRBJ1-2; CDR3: CASSMLNYYGYTF
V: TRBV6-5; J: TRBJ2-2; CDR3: CASSYSRQGAGELFF
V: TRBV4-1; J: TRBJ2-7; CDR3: CASSHLLSYEQYF
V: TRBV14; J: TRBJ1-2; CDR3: CASSLDSNYGYTF
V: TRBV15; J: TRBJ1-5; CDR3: CATSPSMLGSQPQHF
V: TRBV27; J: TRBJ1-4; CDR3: CASSLSGSYGEKLFF
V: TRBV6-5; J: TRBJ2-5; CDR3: CASSRTRGQETQYF
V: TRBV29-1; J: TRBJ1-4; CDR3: CSVMRGTATNEKLFF
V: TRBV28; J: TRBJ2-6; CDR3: CASSFPGQGAGSGANVLTF
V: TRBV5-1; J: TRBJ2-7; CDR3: CASSYTSGPSYEQYF
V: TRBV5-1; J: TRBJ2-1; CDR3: CASSLGTSDSFDEQFF
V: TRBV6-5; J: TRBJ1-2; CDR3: CASSFGQGQDGYTF
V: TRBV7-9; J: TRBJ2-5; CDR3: CGMGAVEETQYF
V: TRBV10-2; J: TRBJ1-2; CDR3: CASSESGGVLGGYTF
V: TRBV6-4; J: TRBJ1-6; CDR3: CANTTTGGMSPLHF
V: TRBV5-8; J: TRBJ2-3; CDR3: CASRHGTVSTDTQYF
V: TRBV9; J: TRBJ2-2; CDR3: CASSFRTSGNTGELFF
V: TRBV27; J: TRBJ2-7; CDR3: CASALRDSYEQYF
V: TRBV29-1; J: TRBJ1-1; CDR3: CSVEDLLGTGTSLSKDTEAFF
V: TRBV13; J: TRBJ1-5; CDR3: CASSLGRSNQPQHF